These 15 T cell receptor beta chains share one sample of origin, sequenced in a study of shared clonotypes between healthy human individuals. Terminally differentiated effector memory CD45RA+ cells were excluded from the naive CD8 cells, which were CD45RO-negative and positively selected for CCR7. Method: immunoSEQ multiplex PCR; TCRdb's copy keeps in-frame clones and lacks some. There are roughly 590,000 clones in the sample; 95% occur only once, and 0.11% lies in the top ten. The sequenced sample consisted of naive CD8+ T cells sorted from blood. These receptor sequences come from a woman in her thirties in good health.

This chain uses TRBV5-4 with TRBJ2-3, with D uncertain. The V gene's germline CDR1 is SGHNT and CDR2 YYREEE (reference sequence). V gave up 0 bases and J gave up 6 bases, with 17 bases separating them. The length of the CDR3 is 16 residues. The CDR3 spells CASSLGWQEKRDTQYF. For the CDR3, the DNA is TGTGCCAGCAGCTTGGGGTGGCAGGAGAAAAGGGATACGCAGTATTTT.

CDR3 sequence reads: CASPNGDRETHEQYF. CDR3 DNA: TGTGCCAGCCCTAATGGGGACAGGGAAACCCACGAGCAGTACTTC. The chain employs TRBV19 and TRBJ2-5; TRBD1 matches at 9 bases. The tail of the sequence fits TRBJ2-7 better, so the J call may be wrong. This CDR3 contains 15 residues. From germline, CDR1 is LNHDA and CDR2 SQIVND (reference sequence).

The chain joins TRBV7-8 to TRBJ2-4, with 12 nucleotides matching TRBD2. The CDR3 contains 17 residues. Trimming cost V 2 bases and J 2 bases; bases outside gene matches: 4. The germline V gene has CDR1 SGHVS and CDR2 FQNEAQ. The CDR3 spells CASSLTLAGGPKNIQYF. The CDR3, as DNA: TGTGCCAGCAGCTTAACCCTAGCGGGAGGGCCCAAAAACATTCAGTACTTC.

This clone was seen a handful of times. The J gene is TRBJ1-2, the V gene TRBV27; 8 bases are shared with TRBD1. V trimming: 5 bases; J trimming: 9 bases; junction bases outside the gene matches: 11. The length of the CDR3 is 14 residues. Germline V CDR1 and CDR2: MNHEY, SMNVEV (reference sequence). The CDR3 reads CASSISGGRQSYTF. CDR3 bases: TGTGCCAGCAGTATCTCAGGGGGCCGTCAGAGCTACACCTTC.

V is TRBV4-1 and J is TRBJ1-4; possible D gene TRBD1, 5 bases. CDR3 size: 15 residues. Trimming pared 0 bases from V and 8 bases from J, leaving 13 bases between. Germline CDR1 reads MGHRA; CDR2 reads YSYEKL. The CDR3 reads CASSQDSRVGEKLFF. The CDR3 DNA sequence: TGCGCCAGCAGCCAAGATTCCAGGGTCGGGGAAAAACTGTTTTTT.

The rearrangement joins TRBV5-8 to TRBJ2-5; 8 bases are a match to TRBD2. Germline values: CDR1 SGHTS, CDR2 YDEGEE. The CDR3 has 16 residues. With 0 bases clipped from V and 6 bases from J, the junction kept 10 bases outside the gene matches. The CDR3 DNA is TGTGCCAGCAGCTTGGCCCAACGGGAGGGCCGTAAGACCCAGTACTTC. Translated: CASSLAQREGRKTQYF.

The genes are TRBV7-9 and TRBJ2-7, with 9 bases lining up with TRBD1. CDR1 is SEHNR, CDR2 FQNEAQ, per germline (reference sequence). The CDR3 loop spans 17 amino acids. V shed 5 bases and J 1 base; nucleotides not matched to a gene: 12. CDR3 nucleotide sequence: TGTGCCAGCAGCCCGGCCCCCGGGACAGGGTTTTCCTACGAGCAGTACTTC. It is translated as CASSPAPGTGFSYEQYF.

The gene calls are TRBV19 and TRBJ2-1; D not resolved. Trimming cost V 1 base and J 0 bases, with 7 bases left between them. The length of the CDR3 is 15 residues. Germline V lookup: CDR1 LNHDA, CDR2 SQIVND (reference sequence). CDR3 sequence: CASSIGIASYNEQFF. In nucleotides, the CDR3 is TGTGCCAGTAGTATAGGGATCGCCTCCTACAATGAGCAGTTCTTC.

The CDR3 nucleotides read TGCGCCAGCAGCTTGTTGGACGGGAACGGTTACGAGCAGTACTTC. Its protein is CASSLLDGNGYEQYF. The chain has TRBV5-1 and TRBJ2-7; the D gene is possibly TRBD2 (5 bases). Germline-derived CDR1 and CDR2 are SGHRS and YFSETQ. There are 15 residues in the CDR3. The V end lost 1 base, the J end lost 4 bases, and 15 bases lay between the germline ends. The full variable domain, completed using reference TRBV5-1 and TRBJ2-7, is KAGVTQTPRYLIKTRGQQVTLSCSPISGHRSVSWYQQTPGQGLQFLFEYFSETQRNKGNFPGRFSGRQFSNSRSEMNVSTLELGDSALYLCASSLLDGNGYEQYFGPGTRLTVT.

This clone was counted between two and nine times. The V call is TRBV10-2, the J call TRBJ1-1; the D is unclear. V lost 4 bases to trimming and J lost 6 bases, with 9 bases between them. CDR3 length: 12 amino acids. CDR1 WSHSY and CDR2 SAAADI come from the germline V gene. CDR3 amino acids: CASSGPPPEAFF. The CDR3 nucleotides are TGCGCCAGCAGTGGCCCTCCCCCTGAAGCTTTCTTT.

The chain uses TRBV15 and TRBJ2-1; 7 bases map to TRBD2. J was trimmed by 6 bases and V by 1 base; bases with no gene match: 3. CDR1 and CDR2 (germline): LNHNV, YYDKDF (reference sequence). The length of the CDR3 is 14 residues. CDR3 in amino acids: CATSRGGGGNEQFF. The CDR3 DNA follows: TGTGCCACCAGCAGAGGGGGGGGTGGCAATGAGCAGTTCTTC. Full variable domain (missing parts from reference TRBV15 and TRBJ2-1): DAMVIQNPRYQVTQFGKPVTLSCSQTLNHNVMYWYQQKSSQAPKLLFHYYDKDFNNEADTPDNFQSRRPNTSFCFLDIRSPGLGDTAMYLCATSRGGGGNEQFFGPGTRLTVL.

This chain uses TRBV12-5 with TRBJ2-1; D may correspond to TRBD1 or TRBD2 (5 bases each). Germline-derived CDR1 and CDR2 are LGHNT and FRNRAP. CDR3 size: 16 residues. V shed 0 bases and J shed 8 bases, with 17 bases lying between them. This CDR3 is CASGLVVGGGFDEQFF. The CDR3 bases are TGTGCTAGTGGTTTGGTAGTAGGTGGGGGTTTCGATGAGCAGTTCTTC.

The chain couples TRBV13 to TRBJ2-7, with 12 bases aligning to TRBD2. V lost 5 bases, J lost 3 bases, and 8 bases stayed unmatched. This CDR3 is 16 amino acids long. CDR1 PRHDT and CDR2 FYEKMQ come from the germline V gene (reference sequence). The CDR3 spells CASSTRTSGTIYEQYF. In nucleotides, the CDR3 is TGTGCCAGCAGCACCAGGACTAGCGGGACCATCTACGAGCAGTACTTC.

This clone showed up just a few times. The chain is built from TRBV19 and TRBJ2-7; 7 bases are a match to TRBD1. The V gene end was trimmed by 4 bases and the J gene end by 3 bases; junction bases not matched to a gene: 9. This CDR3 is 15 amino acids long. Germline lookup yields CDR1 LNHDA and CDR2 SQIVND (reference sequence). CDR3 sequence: CASSTEQGLYYEQYF. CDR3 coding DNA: TGTGCCAGTAGTACCGAACAGGGGCTCTACTACGAGCAGTACTTC.

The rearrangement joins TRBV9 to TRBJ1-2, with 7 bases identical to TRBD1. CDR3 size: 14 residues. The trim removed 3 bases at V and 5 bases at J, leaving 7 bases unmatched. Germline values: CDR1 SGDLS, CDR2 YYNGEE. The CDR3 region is CASSGTVQGYGYTF. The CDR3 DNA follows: TGTGCCAGCAGCGGTACCGTACAGGGGTATGGCTACACCTTC.